This entry lists 29 T cell receptor beta chains sequenced from one sample in a study of CD8 T cells in Susac syndrome. Random hexamers served to reverse transcribe roughly 0.5 to 1 ug RNA. TCRdb processed the immunoSEQ multiplex PCR reads anew with MiXCR; each CDR3 protein has one entry. The profile covers under 250,000 distinct CDR3 sequences, with over 85% appearing a single time and around 0.07% taken by the ten largest. The sequenced material came from CD4+ T cells from PBMCs. These receptors all stem from a human donor with multiple sclerosis.

The gene calls are TRBV6-6 and TRBJ1-4, with D maybe TRBD1 (5 bases). Deletions cut 6 bases from V and 3 bases from J, with 11 bases between. This CDR3 spans 14 amino acids. The germline V gene encodes CDR1 MNHNY and CDR2 SVGAGI (reference sequence). CDR3 loop: CASRAAGSNEKLFF. DNA of the CDR3: TGTGCCAGCAGGGCTGCAGGGTCTAATGAAAAACTGTTTTTT.

This chain connects TRBV19 to TRBJ1-5; D might be TRBD1 (5 bases). The ends were cut back, 0 bases at V and 3 bases at J, with 15 bases in the middle. The CDR3 runs 17 residues. CDR1 is LNHDA and CDR2 is SQIVND in the germline V gene (reference sequence). The CDR3 protein is CASSIDRRGRDNQPQHF. The CDR3 DNA reads TGTGCCAGTAGTATAGATCGTAGGGGTAGAGACAATCAGCCCCAGCATTTT.

This clonotype was seen just once. V usage is TRBV6-4 and J usage is TRBJ1-4; TRBD1 matches 11 bases. Germline assignment: CDR1 MRHNA and CDR2 SNTAGT. The CDR3 runs to 16 residues. V was pared by 4 bases and J by 10 bases, with 11 bases of the junction left unmatched. In DNA form, the CDR3 reads TGTGCCAGCAGTGCCCTTCGAGGACAGGGGGCTGGAAAACTGTTTTTT. Its protein is CASSALRGQGAGKLFF.

This clonotype was counted a single time. This chain joins TRBV7-3 and TRBJ2-7; weak D call: TRBD2 (6 bases). Germline CDR1 and CDR2: SGHTA and FQGTGA. V was shortened by 0 bases and J by 6 bases, with 9 bases between the two germline ends. The CDR3 extends over 13 amino acids. CDR3 region: CASSLTTGVEQYF. CDR3 bases: TGTGCCAGCAGCTTAACTACGGGGGTCGAGCAGTACTTC.

The chain recombines TRBV9 with TRBJ2-3; 14 bases are shared with TRBD2. CDR1 SGDLS and CDR2 YYNGEE come from the germline V gene. This CDR3 contains 16 residues. The trim removed 4 bases at V and 4 bases at J, leaving 5 bases unmatched. This CDR3 is CASSFGTSGGADTQYF. DNA for the CDR3: TGTGCCAGCAGCTTTGGGACTAGCGGGGGAGCAGATACGCAGTATTTT.

This rearrangement joins TRBV19 to TRBJ2-2; 7 bases are shared with TRBD2. Germline V CDR1 and CDR2: LNHDA, SQIVND (reference sequence). The V segment lost 4 bases and the J segment 2 bases; nucleotides outside the gene matches: 7. This CDR3 is 16 amino acids long. The CDR3 here is CASSKDLAANTGELFF. The CDR3 DNA reads TGTGCCAGTAGTAAAGATCTAGCGGCCAACACCGGGGAGCTGTTTTTT.

This clonotype was picked up a small number of times. The chain links TRBV5-4 to TRBJ1-5, with D perhaps TRBD1 (6 bases). The CDR3 runs to 16 residues. V shed 4 bases and J shed 1 base, with 15 bases lying between them. CDR1 SGHNT and CDR2 YYREEE come from the germline V gene (reference sequence). The CDR3 nucleotides are TGTGCCAGCAGCCGATACAGGGCGGGAAGCAATCAGCCCCAGCATTTT. It yields the protein CASSRYRAGSNQPQHF.

This clonotype was found once. V and J are TRBV2 and TRBJ2-5; 10 positions agree with TRBD2. The CDR3 is made up of 15 amino acids. The junction had 9 bases not matched to a gene; V was cut back by 6 bases and J by 5 bases. The V gene's germline CDR1 is SNHLY and CDR2 FYNNEI. CDR3: CASRRTSGRQETQYF. The CDR3 nucleotides are TGTGCCAGCAGGAGGACTAGCGGACGGCAGGAGACCCAGTACTTC.

The chain combines TRBV30 with TRBJ2-1; maybe TRBD2 (6 bases). Germline CDR1 is GTSNPN and CDR2 is SVGIG (reference sequence). The germline V and J ends were trimmed by 3 bases and 13 bases, with 13 bases remaining between them. The CDR3 contains 11 residues. For the CDR3, the DNA is TGTGCCTGGAGGGGGGGACCACGCCAGTTCTTC. This translates into CAWRGGPRQFF. Full variable domain (outside the CDR3, taken from reference TRBV30 and TRBJ2-1): SQTIHQWPATLVQPVGSPLSLECTVEGTSNPNLYWYRQAAGRGLQLLFYSVGIGQISSEVPQNLSASRPQDRQFILSSKKLLLSDSGFYLCAWRGGPRQFFGPGTRLTVL.

The chain is built from TRBV19 and TRBJ2-3, with 7 bases fitting TRBD2. The J segment lost 3 bases and the V segment lost 4 bases, leaving 13 bases of the junction unmatched. The germline V gene encodes CDR1 LNHDA and CDR2 SQIVND (reference sequence). This CDR3 has 17 residues. CDR3 nucleotide sequence: TGTGCCAGTAGTACAGGGTTGCGGCGGGGGACGACAGATACGCAGTATTTT. Translating it yields CASSTGLRRGTTDTQYF.

This chain connects TRBV9 to TRBJ2-1; 12 bases map to TRBD2. Germline CDR1 and CDR2: SGDLS and YYNGEE. The CDR3 consists of 17 residues. V was pared by 0 bases and J by 7 bases, with 8 bases of the junction left unmatched. Here the CDR3 reads CASSVDPSGGARNEQFF. CDR3 bases: TGTGCCAGCAGCGTAGACCCTAGCGGGGGGGCCCGGAATGAGCAGTTCTTC.

The rearrangement uses TRBV11-3 and TRBJ2-3; TRBD1 is a possible D gene (6 bases). V lost 1 base and J lost 1, with 12 bases in between. This CDR3 is built from 16 residues. Germline V gene sequence: CDR1 SGHNT, CDR2 YENEEA. CDR3 coding DNA: TGTGCCAGCAGCTTAGGATGGGACACCCGCACAGATACGCAGTATTTT. Translation gives CASSLGWDTRTDTQYF.

The chain uses TRBV18 and TRBJ2-7; 10 positions match TRBD2. The V gene's germline CDR1 is KGHSH and CDR2 LQKENI. V lost 0 bases, J lost 5 bases, and 7 bases stayed unmatched. The CDR3 consists of 16 residues. The CDR3 region is CASSPPSGGASHEQYF. The CDR3 coding sequence is TGTGCCAGCTCACCACCGAGCGGGGGGGCCAGCCACGAGCAGTACTTC.

J is TRBJ2-1 and V is TRBV21-1; TRBD2, the table's D call, lacks a check against the DNA. TRBV21-1 is termed a pseudogene. The CDR3 sequence is 15 residues long. CDR3 nucleotide sequence: TGTGCCAGCAGCCCGAGCGGGAGTAGATACAATGAGCAGTTCTTC. Its protein is CASSPSGSRYNEQFF.

The chain employs TRBV10-3 and TRBJ2-5, with no clear D. This CDR3 is built from 14 residues. Looked up from germline, CDR1 is ENHRY and CDR2 is SYGVKD. The V end lost 2 bases, the J end lost 0 bases, and 7 bases lay between the germline ends. Written as DNA, the CDR3 is TGTGCCATCAGTGAGCAGAACAACCAAGAGACCCAGTACTTC. This encodes CAISEQNNQETQYF.

The V call is TRBV7-8, the J call TRBJ2-7; possible D gene TRBD2, 6 bases. The V and J ends lost 1 base and 2 bases respectively, with 24 bases between them. Per germline, CDR1 SGHVS and CDR2 FQNEAQ. The CDR3 totals 19 residues. CDR3 nucleotides: TGTGCCAGCAGCTTAGGGAGGGTAACCAGCGCCGGAATCACCTACGAGCAGTACGTC. This encodes CASSLGRVTSAGITYEQYV.

This sequence joins TRBV24-1 and TRBJ1-1; tentatively, D is TRBD1 (5 bases). Trimming stripped 5 bases from V and 4 bases from J, with 16 bases between. The CDR3 covers 15 residues. Germline CDR1 and CDR2: KGHDR and SFDVKD. The CDR3 region is CATSGAGGGITEAFF. In DNA form, the CDR3 reads TGTGCCACCAGTGGCGCTGGGGGGGGGATCACTGAAGCTTTCTTT.

CDR3 amino acids: CASSPRLMERYF. The CDR3 DNA reads TGTGCCAGCAGCCCTCGCCTGATGGAGCGGTACTTC. This chain links TRBV7-8 with TRBJ2-4, with no clear D. This CDR3 contains 12 residues. V dropped 5 bases and J dropped 15 bases, with 17 bases sitting between them. In germline, CDR1 is SGHVS, CDR2 FQNEAQ.

This chain links TRBV27 with TRBJ1-6; D not resolved. The CDR3 has 13 amino acids. Germline V CDR1 and CDR2: MNHEY, SMNVEV (reference sequence). Trimming left V 3 bases short and J 10 bases short, with 10 bases between. CDR3 sequence reads: CASSFLFESPLHF. CDR3 coding DNA: TGTGCCAGCAGTTTCCTATTCGAATCACCCCTCCACTTT.

The J gene is TRBJ2-1, the V gene TRBV5-4; D is unresolved. The CDR3 is 14 residues long. The V gene's germline CDR1 is SGHNT and CDR2 YYREEE (reference sequence). Trimming took 0 bases from V and 3 from J, leaving 7 bases between them. The CDR3 loop is CASSLVADYNEQFF. The CDR3 DNA follows: TGTGCCAGCAGCTTGGTGGCGGACTACAATGAGCAGTTCTTC.

This clonotype came up a few times. V usage is TRBV20-1 and J usage is TRBJ2-1, with D perhaps TRBD1 (5 bases). The CDR3 has 14 amino acids. The germline V gene encodes CDR1 DFQATT and CDR2 SNEGSKA (reference sequence). The V end lost 3 bases, the J end lost 0 bases, and 9 bases lay between the germline ends. The CDR3 DNA is TGCAGTGCTAGGGGAAGGGGCTCCTACAATGAGCAGTTCTTC. Translation gives CSARGRGSYNEQFF.

This sequence joins TRBV7-2 and TRBJ2-1; D call uncertain. Germline V lookup: CDR1 SGHTA, CDR2 FQGNSA. The CDR3 is 14 amino acids. The V end lost 1 base, the J end lost 5 bases, and 9 bases lay between the germline ends. This CDR3 reads CASSLVDLNNEQFF. The CDR3 nucleotides read TGTGCCAGCAGCTTAGTAGATCTTAACAATGAGCAGTTCTTC.

The chain has TRBV11-3 and TRBJ2-7; D is unclear. V gave up 0 bases and J gave up 5 bases, with 8 bases separating them. CDR1 SGHNT and CDR2 YENEEA come from the germline V gene. The CDR3 runs 13 residues. Here the CDR3 reads CASSLEVGDEQYV. CDR3 nucleotide sequence: TGTGCCAGCAGCTTAGAAGTTGGTGACGAGCAGTACGTC.

The J gene is TRBJ2-5, the V gene TRBV9, with a tentative D call TRBD2 (6 bases). Trimming removed 0 bases from V and 4 bases from J, with 16 bases in between. The germline CDR1 and CDR2 sequences are SGDLS and YYNGEE. CDR3 size: 16 residues. CDR3 protein: CASSVAHGGLAETQYF. CDR3 nucleotides: TGTGCCAGCAGCGTAGCTCACGGGGGTTTGGCAGAGACCCAGTACTTC.

As DNA, the CDR3 is TGTGCCAGCAGTCTACACCTAAGAAGACTAGCTCCTTACGAGCAGTACGTC. Translating it yields CASSLHLRRLAPYEQYV. The chain has TRBV6-5 and TRBJ2-7; TRBD2 matches at 7 bases. CDR3 size: 17 residues. V lost 5 bases, J lost 4 bases, and 17 bases stayed unmatched. Germline V lookup: CDR1 MNHEY, CDR2 SVGAGI.

This clonotype was seen once. The chain joins TRBV24-1 to TRBJ1-3; 8 bases are a match to TRBD1. V dropped 4 bases and J dropped 3; count of bases not matched to a gene: 4. CDR1 KGHDR and CDR2 SFDVKD come from the germline V gene. The CDR3 extends over 15 amino acids. The CDR3 spells CATSETGDYGNTIYF. The DNA of the CDR3 is TGTGCCACCAGTGAGACAGGGGATTATGGAAACACCATATATTTT.

The chain carries TRBV19 and TRBJ2-2; maybe TRBD1 (5 bases). Trimming stripped 7 bases from V and 6 bases from J, with 9 bases between. This CDR3 comprises 12 residues. The germline V gene has CDR1 LNHDA and CDR2 SQIVND (reference sequence). The CDR3 nucleotides read TGTGCCAGTAACCTCAGGGCCGGGGAGCTGTTTTTT. Protein sequence: CASNLRAGELFF.

This clonotype is a singleton in its sample. The V and J genes are TRBV12-3 or TRBV12-4 and TRBJ2-6, with D unresolved. The CDR3 covers 17 residues. Trimming cost V 2 bases and J 0 bases, with 11 bases left between them. In DNA, the CDR3 is TGTGCCAGCAGTTTAAGGGAAACCTTCTCTGGGGCCAACGTCCTGACTTTC. Its translation: CASSLRETFSGANVLTF.

This clonotype occurred once. V and J are TRBV29-1 and TRBJ2-1; 9 bases are a match to TRBD2. After removal of 6 bases from V and 7 bases from J, the junction contained 13 bases not matched to a gene. The CDR3 runs 15 residues. Germline V gene lookup returns CDR1 SQVTM and CDR2 ANQGSEA. The CDR3 region is CSVPRGRGGQNEQFF. The CDR3 coding sequence is TGCAGCGTCCCCCGGGGGCGGGGGGGCCAAAATGAGCAGTTCTTC.